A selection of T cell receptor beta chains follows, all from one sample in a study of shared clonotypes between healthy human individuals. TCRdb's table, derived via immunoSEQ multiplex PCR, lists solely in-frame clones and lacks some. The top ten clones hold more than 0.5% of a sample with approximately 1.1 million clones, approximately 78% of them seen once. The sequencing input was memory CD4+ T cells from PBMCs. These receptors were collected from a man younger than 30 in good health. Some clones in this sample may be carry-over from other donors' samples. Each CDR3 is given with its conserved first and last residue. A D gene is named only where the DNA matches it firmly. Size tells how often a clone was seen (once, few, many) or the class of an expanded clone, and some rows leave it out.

CASSLRSQTYEQYF	TGTGCCAGCAGCTTAAGAAGCCAAACCTACGAGCAGTACTTC	TRBJ2-7	TRBV11-2	few	.
CASSEALGARGNTGELFF	TGTGCCAGCAGTGAAGCGCTAGGGGCCAGGGGGAACACCGGGGAGCTGTTTTTT	TRBJ2-2	TRBV6-1	.	.
CAWKLGLADQETQYF	TGTGCCTGGAAATTAGGACTAGCGGACCAAGAGACCCAGTACTTC	TRBJ2-5	TRBV30	.	TRBD2
CASSPTSGYEQYF	TGTGCCAGCAGTCCCACTAGCGGGTACGAGCAGTACTTC	TRBJ2-7	TRBV28	few	TRBD2
CASSISRVHEQYF	TGTGCCAGTAGTATATCTAGAGTCCACGAGCAGTACTTC	TRBJ2-7	TRBV19	.	.
CASSFGRGEQFF	TGTGCCAGCAGTTTTGGGCGGGGTGAGCAGTTCTTC	TRBJ2-1	TRBV27	.	.
CSVGGLAGYEQYF	TGCAGCGTCGGAGGACTAGCGGGTTACGAGCAGTACTTC	TRBJ2-7	TRBV29-1	.	TRBD2
CASSGDKGAFF	TGTGCCAGCAGCGGGGACAAGGGAGCTTTCTTT	TRBJ1-1	TRBV5-6	.	.
CASSLDSTSGNTIYF	TGCGCCAGCAGCCTGGACAGTACCTCTGGAAACACCATATATTTT	TRBJ1-3	TRBV5-1	.	.
CASSQGRINYGYTF	TGTGCCAGCAGCCAAGGACGGATTAATTATGGCTACACCTTC	TRBJ1-2	TRBV14	.	.
CASSLWTGEEAFF	TGTGCCAGCAGTTTATGGACAGGAGAAGAAGCTTTCTTT	TRBJ1-1	TRBV28	.	.
CATSDGGGAGNEQYF	TGTGCCACCAGCGACGGGGGCGGGGCTGGGAACGAGCAGTACTTC	TRBJ2-7	TRBV15	.	.
CASSPDRGLTEAFF	TGTGCCAGCAGCCCGGACAGGGGGCTTACTGAAGCTTTCTTT	TRBJ1-1	TRBV6-5	once	TRBD1
CASSSQGRSYEQYF	TGTGCCAGCAGCTCACAGGGTCGCTCCTACGAGCAGTACTTC	TRBJ2-7	TRBV7-9	.	.
CASSPVTAAYEQYF	TGTGCCAGCAGCCCCGTCACGGCTGCCTACGAGCAGTACTTC	TRBJ2-7	TRBV7-2	.	.
CASRPGGRAGANVLTF	TGTGCCAGCAGGCCAGGGGGGAGAGCTGGGGCCAACGTCCTGACTTTC	TRBJ2-6	TRBV5-4	.	.
CASSSTGLAGGSLETQYF	TGTGCCAGCAGCTCGACCGGACTAGCGGGAGGGTCGCTGGAGACCCAGTACTTC	TRBJ2-5	TRBV13	.	TRBD2
CASSLDRVVETQYF	TGTGCCAGCAGCTTGGACAGGGTTGTAGAGACCCAGTACTTC	TRBJ2-5	TRBV5-6	few	.
CASSFSWVQETQYF	TGTGCCAGCAGCTTCTCCTGGGTCCAAGAGACCCAGTACTTC	TRBJ2-5	TRBV11-2	.	.
CSARSVYEQYF	TGCAGTGCTAGGTCGGTCTACGAGCAGTACTTC	TRBJ2-7	TRBV20-1	.	.
CASSEAGWKTYEQYF	TGTGCCAGCAGTGAAGCAGGTTGGAAAACCTACGAGCAGTACTTC	TRBJ2-7	TRBV2	.	.
CASTPGQVVNQPQHF	TGTGCCAGCACCCCGGGACAAGTAGTTAATCAGCCCCAGCATTTT	TRBJ1-5	TRBV2	.	.
CASSPQGARGNTEAFF	TGTGCCAGCTCACCGCAGGGGGCAAGAGGGAACACTGAAGCTTTCTTT	TRBJ1-1	TRBV18	.	TRBD1
CASSIRSLVRRPYGGTF	TGCGCCAGCAGTATCCGGTCTTTGGTCAGGAGACCCTATGGGGGTACCTTC	TRBJ1-2	TRBV5-1	.	.
CASSPRDRYNEQFF	TGTGCCAGCAGCCCACGGGACCGCTACAATGAGCAGTTCTTC	TRBJ2-1	TRBV7-2	.	.
CASMHGGGYGYTF	TGTGCCAGCATGCACGGGGGCGGCTATGGCTACACCTTC	TRBJ1-2	TRBV7-9	.	.
CASSLMSGNSNQPQHF	TGCGCCAGCAGCCTTATGTCGGGGAATAGCAATCAGCCCCAGCATTTT	TRBJ1-5	TRBV4-1	.	.
CASSPQGHLNNEQFF	TGTGCCAGCTCACCACAGGGTCACCTGAACAATGAGCAGTTCTTC	TRBJ2-1	TRBV18	.	.
CASSLPGNLEQFF	TGTGCCAGCAGTTTGCCCGGGAACCTTGAGCAGTTCTTC	TRBJ2-1	TRBV28	.	.
CASTRQLNEKLFF	TGCGCCAGCACTCGACAGCTTAATGAAAAACTGTTTTTT	TRBJ1-4	TRBV10-2	.	.
CASSSEAGATNTGELFF	TGTGCCAGCAGTTCAGAAGCGGGAGCTACGAACACCGGGGAGCTGTTTTTT	TRBJ2-2	TRBV27	.	TRBD2
CASRQNYEQYF	TGTGCCAGTAGGCAGAACTACGAGCAGTACTTC	TRBJ2-7	TRBV25-1	.	.
CASSMGTDSSLNYGYTF	TGTGCCAGTAGTATGGGGACGGATTCCTCCTTAAACTATGGCTACACCTTC	TRBJ1-2	TRBV19	.	.
CASSPQIRTGELFF	TGTGCCAGCAGCCCCCAAATCCGCACCGGGGAGCTGTTTTTT	TRBJ2-2	TRBV2	.	.
CASAGGARTGELFF	TGTGCCAGCGCTGGGGGGGCTCGCACCGGGGAGCTGTTTTTT	TRBJ2-2	TRBV7-2	.	.
CASSFGSGNTIYF	TGCGCCAGCAGCTTCGGATCTGGAAACACCATATATTTT	TRBJ1-3	TRBV5-1	.	.
CASSLVGGEETQYF	TGCGCCAGCAGCCTTGTAGGGGGCGAAGAGACCCAGTACTTC	TRBJ2-5	TRBV5-1	.	TRBD1
CASSPGGRERDTQYF	TGTGCCAGCAGCCCCGGGGGTCGGGAACGAGATACGCAGTATTTT	TRBJ2-3	TRBV7-3	.	.
CASLLDRDGEKLFF	TGTGCCAGCTTGTTGGACAGGGATGGCGAAAAACTGTTTTTT	TRBJ1-4	TRBV2	.	TRBD1
CASSTVKSSYNEQFF	TGCGCCAGCAGTACGGTGAAGAGCTCCTACAATGAGCAGTTCTTC	TRBJ2-1	TRBV5-1	.	.
CASSPYLSGANVLTF	TGTGCCAGCAGCCCCTACCTCTCTGGGGCCAACGTCCTGACTTTC	TRBJ2-6	TRBV7-9	.	.
CASSEAGVRETQYF	TGTGCCAGCAGTGAGGCAGGGGTGAGGGAGACCCAGTACTTC	TRBJ2-5	TRBV2	.	.
CASSLVGVDEQFF	TGTGCCAGCAGTTTGGTGGGGGTGGATGAGCAGTTCTTC	TRBJ2-1	TRBV28	.	.
CASSLGTPGTYGYTF	TGTGCCAGCAGTCTAGGGACCCCCGGGACCTATGGCTACACCTTC	TRBJ1-2	TRBV27	.	.
CASSVGSYYGYTF	TGTGCCAGCAGCGTGGGCAGTTACTATGGCTACACCTTC	TRBJ1-2	TRBV9	many	.
CASSLDNTGELFF	TGTGCCAGCAGCTTGGATAACACCGGGGAGCTGTTTTTT	TRBJ2-2	TRBV5-4	.	.
CASSQDLRFGTAKRGYTF	TGCGCCAGCAGCCAAGATCTGAGATTCGGGACGGCGAAGAGGGGCTACACCTTC	TRBJ1-2	TRBV4-3	.	.
CASSVAPTGSYEQYF	TGTGCCAGCAGCGTAGCCCCGACAGGGAGTTACGAGCAGTACTTC	TRBJ2-7	TRBV9	.	TRBD1
CASSPRQVRYEQYF	TGTGCCAGCAGCCCCCGACAGGTCCGATACGAGCAGTACTTC	TRBJ2-7	TRBV14	.	.
CASSPKTNEKLFF	TGTGCCAGCTCACCTAAGACTAATGAAAAACTGTTTTTT	TRBJ1-4	TRBV18	few	.
CASSSQGETQYF	TGCGCCAGCAGCTCCCAAGGAGAGACCCAGTACTTC	TRBJ2-5	TRBV5-1	.	.
CASRDSRGYGYTF	TGTGCCAGCAGGGACAGCCGTGGGTATGGCTACACCTTC	TRBJ1-2	TRBV28	.	.
CASSPRQGSAYEQYF	TGTGCCAGTAGTCCTCGACAGGGATCAGCCTACGAGCAGTACTTC	TRBJ2-7	TRBV19	.	TRBD1
CASSSAGGRETQYF	TGTGCCAGCAGTTCTGCAGGGGGGCGAGAGACCCAGTACTTC	TRBJ2-5	TRBV28	.	.
CSAEAQGGYTF	TGCAGCGCCGAGGCACAGGGCGGCTACACCTTC	TRBJ1-2	TRBV29-1	.	.
CASSLEETQYF	TGCGCCAGCAGCTTGGAAGAGACCCAGTACTTC	TRBJ2-5	TRBV5-1	many	.
CAWRGTGGGETQYF	TGTGCCTGGAGGGGGACAGGGGGAGGTGAGACCCAGTACTTC	TRBJ2-5	TRBV30	.	TRBD1